The rows below give T cell receptor beta chains drawn from one sample of a study of blood T cells in healthy people across ages. TCRdb re-derived calls from the 5' RACE reads in MiXCR, one entry per CDR3 protein. The sample holds around 800,000 distinct CDR3 sequences, around two fifths seen once. Sequenced sample: blood. The receptors stem from a man aged 60 to 75 in good health. The CDR3 runs from the conserved cysteine through the conserved F or W.

CDR3,V
CSVEGPKNIQYF,TRBV29-1
CSARDRKTPYNEQFF,TRBV20-1
CASSRQGLDEQFF,TRBV6-5
CASSVQALAGASRDTQYF,TRBV4-1
CASSHRGQGYGYTF,TRBV4-3
CASSPPRGLARYEQYF,TRBV18
CSASRAGRDRAGYTF,TRBV20-1
CASSYRVWEQYF,TRBV6-2/TRBV6-3
CASSERTDFYEQYF,TRBV5-1
CASSVVAGGWETQYF,TRBV9
CAGSSQRGPYEQYF,TRBV7-2
CASSPPASGLQETQYF,TRBV18
CASSRSDGGSYEQYF,TRBV7-6